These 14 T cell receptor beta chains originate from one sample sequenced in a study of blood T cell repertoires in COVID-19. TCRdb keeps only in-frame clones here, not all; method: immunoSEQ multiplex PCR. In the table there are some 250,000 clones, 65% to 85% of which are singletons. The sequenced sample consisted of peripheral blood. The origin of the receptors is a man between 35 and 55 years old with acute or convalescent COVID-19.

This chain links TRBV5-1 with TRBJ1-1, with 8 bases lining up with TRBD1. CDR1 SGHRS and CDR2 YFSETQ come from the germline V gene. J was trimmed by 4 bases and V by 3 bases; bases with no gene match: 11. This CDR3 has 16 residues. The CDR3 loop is CASSSRSDREGTEAFF. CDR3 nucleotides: TGCGCCAGCAGCTCAAGATCGGACAGGGAGGGCACTGAAGCTTTCTTT.

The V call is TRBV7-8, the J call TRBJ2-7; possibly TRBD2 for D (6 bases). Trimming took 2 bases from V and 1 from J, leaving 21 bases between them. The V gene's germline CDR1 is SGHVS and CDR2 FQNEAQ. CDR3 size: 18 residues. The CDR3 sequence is CASSLLSPGGGRSYEQYF. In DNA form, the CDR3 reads TGTGCCAGCAGCTTACTATCTCCCGGAGGAGGGAGGTCCTACGAGCAGTACTTC.

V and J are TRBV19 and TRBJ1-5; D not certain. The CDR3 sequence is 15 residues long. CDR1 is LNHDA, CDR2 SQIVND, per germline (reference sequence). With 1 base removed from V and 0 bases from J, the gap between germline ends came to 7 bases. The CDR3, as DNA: TGTGCCAGTAGTATAGGTGACATTAGCAATCAGCCCCAGCATTTT. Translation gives CASSIGDISNQPQHF. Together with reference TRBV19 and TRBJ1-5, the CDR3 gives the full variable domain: DGGITQSPKYLFRKEGQNVTLSCEQNLNHDAMYWYRQDPGQGLRLIYYSQIVNDFQKGDIAEGYSVSREKKESFPLTVTSAQKNPTAFYLCASSIGDISNQPQHFGDGTRLSIL.

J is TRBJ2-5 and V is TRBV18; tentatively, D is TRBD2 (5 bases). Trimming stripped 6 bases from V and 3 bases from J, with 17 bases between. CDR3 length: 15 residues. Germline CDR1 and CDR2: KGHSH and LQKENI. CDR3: CASSLSNLREETQYF. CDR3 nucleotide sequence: TGTGCCAGCTCGTTATCAAATCTGAGGGAAGAGACCCAGTACTTC.

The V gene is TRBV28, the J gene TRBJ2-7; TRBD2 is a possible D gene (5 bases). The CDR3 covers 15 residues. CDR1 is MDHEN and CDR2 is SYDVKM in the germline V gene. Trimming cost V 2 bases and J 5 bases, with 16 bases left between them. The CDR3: CASSLRIRGVDEQYF. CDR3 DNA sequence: TGTGCCAGCAGTTTAAGGATCCGGGGTGTCGACGAGCAGTACTTC.

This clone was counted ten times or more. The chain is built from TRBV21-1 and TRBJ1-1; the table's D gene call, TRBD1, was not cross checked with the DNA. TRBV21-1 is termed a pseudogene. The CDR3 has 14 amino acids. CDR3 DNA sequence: TGTGCCAGCATCAACAGGGTATTGCACACTGAAGCTTTCTTT. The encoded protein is CASINRVLHTEAFF.

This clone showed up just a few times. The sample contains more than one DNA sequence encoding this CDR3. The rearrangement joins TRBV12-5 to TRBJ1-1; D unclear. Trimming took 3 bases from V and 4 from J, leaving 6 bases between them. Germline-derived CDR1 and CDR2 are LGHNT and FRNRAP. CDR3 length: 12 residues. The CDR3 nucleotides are TGTGCTAGTGGTTTAGGAGGCACTGAAGCTTTCTTT. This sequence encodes CASGLGGTEAFF.

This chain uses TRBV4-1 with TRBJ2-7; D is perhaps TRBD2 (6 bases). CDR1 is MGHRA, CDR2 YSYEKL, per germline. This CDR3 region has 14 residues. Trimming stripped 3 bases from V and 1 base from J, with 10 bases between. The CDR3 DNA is TGCGCCAGCAGCCAGGAGGGATTTTCCTACGAGCAGTACTTC. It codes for CASSQEGFSYEQYF.

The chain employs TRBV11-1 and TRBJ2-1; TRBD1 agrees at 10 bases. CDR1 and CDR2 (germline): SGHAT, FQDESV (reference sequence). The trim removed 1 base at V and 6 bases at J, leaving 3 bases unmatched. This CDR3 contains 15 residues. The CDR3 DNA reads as TGTGCCAGCAGCTTAGATCGGACAGGGGGCAATGAGCAGTTCTTC. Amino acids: CASSLDRTGGNEQFF.

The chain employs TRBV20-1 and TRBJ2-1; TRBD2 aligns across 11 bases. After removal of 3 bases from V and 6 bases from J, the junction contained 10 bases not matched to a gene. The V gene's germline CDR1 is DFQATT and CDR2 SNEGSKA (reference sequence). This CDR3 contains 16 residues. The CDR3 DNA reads TGCAGTGCTAGTCTTGCCCTAGCGGGAGGTCGCAATGAGCAGTTCTTC. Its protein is CSASLALAGGRNEQFF.

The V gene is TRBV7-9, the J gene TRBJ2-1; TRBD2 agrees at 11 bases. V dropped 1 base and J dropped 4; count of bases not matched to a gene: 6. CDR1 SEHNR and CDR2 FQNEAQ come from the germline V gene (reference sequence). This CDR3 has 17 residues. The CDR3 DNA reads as TGTGCCAGCAGCTTAGATTGGCTAGCGGGAGGATACAATGAGCAGTTCTTC. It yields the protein CASSLDWLAGGYNEQFF.

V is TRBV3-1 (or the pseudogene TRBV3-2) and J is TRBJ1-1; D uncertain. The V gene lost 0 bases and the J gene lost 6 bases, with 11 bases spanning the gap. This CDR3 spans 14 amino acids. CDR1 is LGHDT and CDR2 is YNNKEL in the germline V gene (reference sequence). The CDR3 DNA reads TGTGCCAGCAGCCAAGATTCGGGAGCCCCTGAAGCTTTCTTT. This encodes CASSQDSGAPEAFF.

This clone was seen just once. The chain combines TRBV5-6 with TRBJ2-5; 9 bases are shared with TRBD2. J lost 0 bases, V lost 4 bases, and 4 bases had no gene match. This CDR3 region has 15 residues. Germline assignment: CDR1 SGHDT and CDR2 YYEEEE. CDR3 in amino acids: CASSDSSGNQETQYF. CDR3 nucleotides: TGTGCCAGCAGCGACTCTAGCGGGAACCAAGAGACCCAGTACTTC.

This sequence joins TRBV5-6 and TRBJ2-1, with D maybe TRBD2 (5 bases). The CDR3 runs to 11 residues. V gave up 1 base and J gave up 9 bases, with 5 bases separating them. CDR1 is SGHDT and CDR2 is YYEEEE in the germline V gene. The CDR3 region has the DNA TGTGCCAGCAGCTTGAGCGGTGAGCAGTTCTTC. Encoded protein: CASSLSGEQFF.